A selection of T cell receptor beta chains follows, all from one sample in a study of blood T cell repertoires in COVID-19. Measured with immunoSEQ multiplex PCR; TCRdb has only the in-frame clones, and not every one. The table records some 350,000 clones, around four fifths of them present only once. The sequencing input was peripheral blood. These receptors originate from a man aged 25-45 years with active or convalescent COVID-19. Each CDR3 is given with its conserved first and last residue. Each record gives: CDR3 protein, CDR3 DNA, V gene, clone size, D gene, J gene. D genes are given only for firm matches. Clone sizes are given selectively: once, few, many, or a class where the clone is expanded.

CASSLAPGPWDTEAFF TGTGCCAGCAGCTTAGCACCAGGGCCCTGGGACACTGAAGCTTTCTTT TRBV7-8 NA NA TRBJ1-1
CAAPQAGHDF TGTGCCGCCCCGCAGGCAGGCCACGATTTT TRBV14 NA NA TRBJ1-4
CASRGLAGGGGEQFF TGTGCCAGCAGGGGACTAGCGGGGGGCGGGGGTGAGCAGTTCTTC TRBV27 NA TRBD2 TRBJ2-1
CASSYVKHEQYF TGTGCCAGCAGTTACGTTAAGCACGAGCAGTACTTC TRBV6-6 NA NA TRBJ2-7
CASRGSDRVTEAFF TGTGCCAGCCGGGGTTCCGACAGGGTCACTGAAGCTTTCTTT TRBV28 NA TRBD1 TRBJ1-1
CASSPGGNSPLHF TGTGCCAGCAGTCCGGGGGGAAATTCACCCCTCCACTTT TRBV6-6 NA NA TRBJ1-6
CASSRTGTGSDYGYTF TGTGCCAGCAGCCGTACCGGGACAGGGTCTGACTATGGCTACACCTTC TRBV4-2 NA TRBD1 TRBJ1-2
CATRTGGSGSPLHF TGCGCCACCAGGACAGGGGGGTCTGGTTCACCCCTCCACTTT TRBV5-1 NA TRBD1 TRBJ1-6
CASSYPKTSLYNEQFF TGTGCCAGCAGTTACCCGAAGACTAGCTTATACAATGAGCAGTTCTTC TRBV6-2/TRBV6-3 NA TRBD2 TRBJ2-1
CAWRVFGGVPDTQYF TGTGCCTGGAGAGTGTTCGGAGGGGTCCCAGATACGCAGTATTTT TRBV30 NA NA TRBJ2-3
CASSEPGQFYEQYF TGTGCCAGCAGTGAACCGGGACAGTTCTACGAGCAGTACTTC TRBV25-1 NA TRBD1 TRBJ2-7
CASNTDNEQFF TGTGCCAGCAATACGGACAATGAGCAGTTCTTC TRBV5-4 NA NA TRBJ2-1
CASSLRQGAGYTF TGTGCCAGCAGCTTAAGACAGGGCGCTGGCTACACCTTC TRBV7-9 many TRBD1 TRBJ1-2
CASSSSLNDRPPNYGYTF TGTGCCAGCAGCTCAAGCCTCAACGACAGGCCACCTAACTATGGCTACACCTTC TRBV11-3 NA NA TRBJ1-2
CASSLEGLAGGYNEQFF TGTGCCAGCAGCTTAGAGGGGCTAGCGGGGGGCTACAATGAGCAGTTCTTC TRBV7-2 NA TRBD2 TRBJ2-1
CSVEDTAGTEAFF TGCAGCGTTGAAGACACAGCCGGCACTGAAGCTTTCTTT TRBV29-1 once NA TRBJ1-1
CASSLQRGVSDTQYF TGCGCCAGCAGCTTGCAGCGGGGGGTCTCAGATACGCAGTATTTT TRBV5-1 NA TRBD2 TRBJ2-3
CASSVAPQGASGNTIYF TGTGCCAGCAGCGTAGCTCCCCAGGGGGCCTCTGGAAACACCATATATTTT TRBV9 NA TRBD1 TRBJ1-3
CASSSQGRTEAFF TGTGCCAGCAGTTCTCAGGGTAGGACTGAAGCTTTCTTT TRBV27 NA NA TRBJ1-1
CASSEPLAGASSYEQYF TGTGCCAGCAGTGAACCCCTGGCGGGGGCGAGCTCCTACGAGCAGTACTTC TRBV2 NA NA TRBJ2-7
CASSLDRDTEAFF TGTGCCAGCAGCTTAGATCGGGACACTGAAGCTTTCTTT TRBV11-3 NA NA TRBJ1-1
CASTKGGAAIGDTQYF TGTGCCAGCACCAAGGGCGGGGCCGCAATAGGGGATACGCAGTATTTT TRBV7-9 NA NA TRBJ2-3
CASSFSPGYDGELFF TGCGCCAGCAGCTTCTCTCCAGGGTATGACGGGGAGCTGTTTTTT TRBV5-1 NA NA TRBJ2-2
CASRRGGAYEQYF TGTGCCAGCAGAAGGGGGGGGGCCTACGAGCAGTACTTC TRBV6-5 NA NA TRBJ2-7
CSVAHSGIGYTF TGCAGCGTTGCCCATTCAGGGATCGGCTACACCTTC TRBV29-1 NA NA TRBJ1-2
CATADRTGDTEAFF TGTGCCACCGCAGACAGGACTGGGGACACTGAAGCTTTCTTT TRBV24-1 NA NA TRBJ1-1
CATSPSWRDSYEQYF TGTGCCACCAGCCCGTCGTGGCGGGACAGCTACGAGCAGTACTTC TRBV24-1 NA NA TRBJ2-7
CASSPAGVSYNEQFF TGTGCCAGCAGCCCTGCGGGGGTTTCCTACAATGAGCAGTTCTTC TRBV7-2 NA TRBD2 TRBJ2-1
CASSSQNGQSGYTF TGCGCCAGCAGCTCCCAGAACGGACAGTCTGGCTACACCTTC TRBV5-1 few NA TRBJ1-2
CASRPEGSYGYTF TGTGCCAGCAGACCTGAGGGCTCCTATGGCTACACCTTC TRBV7-9 NA NA TRBJ1-2
CASLGSGGYEQYF TGTGCCAGCTTGGGGTCCGGAGGCTACGAGCAGTACTTC TRBV27 NA NA TRBJ2-7
CASSSFRLGYEQYF TGTGCCAGCAGTTCCTTTCGACTCGGCTACGAGCAGTACTTC TRBV6-2/TRBV6-3 NA NA TRBJ2-7
CASLDRGRPSNGYTF TGTGCCAGCTTGGACAGGGGGCGGCCGTCTAATGGCTACACCTTC TRBV7-2 few TRBD1 TRBJ1-2
CASSQSKGRLGMSTDTQYF TGCGCCAGCAGTCAATCCAAGGGGAGACTAGGCATGAGCACAGATACGCAGTATTTT TRBV23-1 NA NA TRBJ2-3